This TCR beta chain was sequenced during a study of technical replicates of blood from a few donors. Sequencing was performed with immunoSEQ multiplex PCR; in TCRdb, only in-frame clones are kept and a portion is missing. The sample lists approximately 82,000 clones, around 94% occurring once. The germline V gene encodes CDR1 SQVTM and CDR2 ANQGSEA. There are 20 residues in the CDR3. Losses at the gene ends were 0 bases for V and 3 bases for J; bases not matched to a gene: 20. This clonotype originated in a human donor in good health. The sequenced material came from T cells isolated from PBMCs. The V gene is TRBV29-1, the J gene TRBJ2-7; 10 nucleotides agree with TRBD1. In DNA, the CDR3 is TGCAGCGTTGAAGAGGGCGGAGGGAAACCCGGGACAGGGGTGATCTACGAGCAGTACTTC. Amino acid sequence: CSVEEGGGKPGTGVIYEQYF.